This T cell receptor beta chain was obtained from a study of metastatic and nonmetastatic thyroid tumors. Across the study: Peripheral blood and tumor or nodule samples from malignant and benign thyroid patients were compared.

TCRdb re-called clones via MiXCR from the PCR reads. The repertoire holds 65,000 to 70,000 clones, with around 14% as singletons. CDR1 and CDR2 from the germline V gene are KGHSH and LQKENI. The CDR3 has 17 residues. The V gene end was trimmed by 0 bases and the J gene end by 0 bases; junction bases not matched to a gene: 0. Study conclusions and caveats: Reports indicated that malignant thyroid tumors showed significantly higher TCR beta diversity than benign nodules did, in blood and tumor.

Thyroid surgery took place with no prior treatment in any patient. As for this clone: No antigen is known for it.

Sequencing input: blood. The chain joins TRBV18 to TRBJ2-2; 11 nucleotides align to TRBD2. This TCR was sampled from a male donor with papillary thyroid cancer or a benign thyroid nodule (not recorded which). Some clones in this sample may be carry-over from other donors' samples. Here the CDR3 reads CASSPPGLAANTGELFF. The CDR3 DNA reads TGTGCCAGCTCACCACCGGGACTAGCGGCGAACACCGGGGAGCTGTTTTTT.